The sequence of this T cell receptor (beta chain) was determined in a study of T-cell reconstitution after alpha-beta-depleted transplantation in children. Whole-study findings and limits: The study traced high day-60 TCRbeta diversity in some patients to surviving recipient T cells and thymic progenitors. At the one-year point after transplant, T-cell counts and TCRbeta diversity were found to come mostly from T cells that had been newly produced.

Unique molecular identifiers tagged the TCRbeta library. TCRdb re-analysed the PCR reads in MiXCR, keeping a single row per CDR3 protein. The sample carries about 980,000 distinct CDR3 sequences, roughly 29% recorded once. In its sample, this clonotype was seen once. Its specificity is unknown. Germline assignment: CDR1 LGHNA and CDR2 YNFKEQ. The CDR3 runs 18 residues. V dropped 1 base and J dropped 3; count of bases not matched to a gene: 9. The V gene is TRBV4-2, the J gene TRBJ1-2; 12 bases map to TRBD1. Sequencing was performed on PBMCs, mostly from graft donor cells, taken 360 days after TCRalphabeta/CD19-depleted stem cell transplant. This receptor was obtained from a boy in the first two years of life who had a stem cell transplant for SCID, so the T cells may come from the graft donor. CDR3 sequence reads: CASSQVMGQGAIYYGYTF. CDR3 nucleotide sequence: TGTGCCAGCAGCCAAGTGATGGGACAGGGGGCGATCTACTATGGCTACACCTTC.